The T cell receptor (beta chain) under discussion was sequenced for a study of identical twins listed by TCRdb under 2016. Concerning the study at large: To test whether fetal clonotypes persist, this study deep-sequenced TCR alpha and beta repertoires from monozygotic twins, from unrelated adults of various ages, and from cord blood. To rule out contamination, replicate twin experiments were performed at different times with different library preparation protocols.

This clonotype was seen at least ten times. Its cognate antigen has yet to be identified. One base away there is no much larger clone; base qualities are not given. Every donor in the study was a healthy Caucasian. Three pairs of female monozygotic twins, all aged about 18 to 29 years, made up the twin cohort. Miltenyi CD45RO+ enrichment and human naive T-cell isolation kits were used to isolate memory (CD45RO+) and naive T cells from PBMC. Receptor libraries were prepared by 5' RACE. Sequenced using an Illumina HiSeq 2000. A universal primer binding site was added through template switching, and the final cDNA carried a unique molecular identifier so that TCR cDNA molecules could be counted accurately. First-strand cDNA for TCR alpha and beta chains was synthesized from specific primers in the conserved constant-segment region. To control for contamination, every cDNA library was double barcoded, receiving both a SMART-Mk sample barcode and Illumina barcodes. Two successive PCR steps introduced TruSeq adapter sequences along with Illumina sample barcodes. Sequencing of the TCR alpha and beta cDNA libraries was done on the Illumina HiSeq platform using custom primers. On the study's bioinformatics: Raw reads were processed with MiGEC to extract unique molecular identifiers, and MiXCR was used to determine CDR3 positions. Recombination models were inferred per individual with the repgenHMM and IGoR tools using an EM algorithm. The analysis of shared clonotypes was done with the tcR package in R, with sharing normalized by the product of cloneset sizes. Out-of-frame nonproductive sequences were analyzed to study raw recombination free of thymic and clonal selection effects. TCRdb cleaned the public reads at Q25 with fastp, built clones with MiXCR and kept in-frame beta chains. When rows share a CDR3 protein, they turn into one entry using the most common DNA and genes. TCRdb's processing, not the authors', yielded these V and J calls. In this sample the table shows around 300,000 distinct CDR3 sequences, about 8.9% of which occur a single time. Over 2% of the sample rests with the top ten.

Broader findings and caveats from the paper: Recombination models systematically underestimated out-of-frame TCR alpha sharing in monozygotic twins but agreed with sharing between unrelated individuals. Compared with coincidental sharing between unrelated individuals, out-of-frame TCR alpha sequences shared between twins had an excess of sequences with low generation probability. A weaker excess of twin sharing was found in beta out-of-frame sequences because the signal-to-noise ratio was lowered by fewer shared sequences. Abundant cord blood beta clonotypes carried fewer insertions; young adult naive repertoires showed a weaker similar trend, while memory repertoires showed none. Because the same donors could not be followed over many years, conclusions were based on cross-sectional statistical analysis. Zero-insertion analyses could be partly confounded by invariant T cells such as MAIT and iNKT, although diverse VJ usage argued against such confounding for most clonotypes.

This same sample was also part of a study on yellow fever vaccine responses in identical twins. As described in the second report: The authors reported that the T cell response to vaccination in identical twins appeared partly convergent and partly personalized. In the study, vaccine-responding T cell clones were precisely tracked in identical twins.

Sequenced input: memory (CD45RO+) T cells sorted from blood. The sample's cell subset or site, from its label and the paper: CD45RO+ enriched T cells. The receptor was isolated from a woman aged 18-29 years in good health.

The DNA sequence is as follows: TGTGCCAGCAGCTTAGTGGCGAGTAACTATGGCTACACCTTC. Translated, it reads CASSLVASNYGYTF. Rearrangement joined TRBV7-9 to TRBJ1-2; too little of a D gene remains to name it. Deletion took 1 base off V and 1 base off J, with a span of 7 bases between the germline ends. CDR1 and CDR2, per the germline V gene (reference sequence), are SEHNR and FQNEAQ. Measured from the cysteine to the phenylalanine, the CDR3 is 14 residues long. The entry retains the CDR3 DNA only, 42 bases that are in frame from base 1.